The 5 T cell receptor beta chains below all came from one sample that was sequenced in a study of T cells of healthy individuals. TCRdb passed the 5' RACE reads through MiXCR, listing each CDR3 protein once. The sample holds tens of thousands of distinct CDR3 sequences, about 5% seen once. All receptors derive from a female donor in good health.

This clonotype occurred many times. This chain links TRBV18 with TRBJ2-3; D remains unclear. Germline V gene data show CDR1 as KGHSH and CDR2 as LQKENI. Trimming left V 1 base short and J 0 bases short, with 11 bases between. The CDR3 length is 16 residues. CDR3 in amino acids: CASSPRQIGSTDTQYF. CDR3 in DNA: TGTGCCAGCTCACCACGGCAGATCGGGAGCACAGATACGCAGTATTTT.

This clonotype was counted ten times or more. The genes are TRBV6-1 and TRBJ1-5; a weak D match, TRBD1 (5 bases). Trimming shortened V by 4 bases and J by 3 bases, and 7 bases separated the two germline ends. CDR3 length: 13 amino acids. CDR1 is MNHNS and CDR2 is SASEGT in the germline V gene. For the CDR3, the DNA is TGTGCCAGCAGTGTTGGGGCCAATCAGCCCCAGCATTTT. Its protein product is CASSVGANQPQHF.

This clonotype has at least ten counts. CDR3 coding DNA: TGTGCCAGCAGTACTAGCGGGAGGGGGGGTGAGCAGTTCTTC. Translating gives CASSTSGRGGEQFF. The chain joins TRBV2 to TRBJ2-1, with TRBD2 identical over 13 bases. V shed 5 bases and J 9 bases; nucleotides not matched to a gene: 4. The CDR3 extends over 14 amino acids. Germline assignment: CDR1 SNHLY and CDR2 FYNNEI.

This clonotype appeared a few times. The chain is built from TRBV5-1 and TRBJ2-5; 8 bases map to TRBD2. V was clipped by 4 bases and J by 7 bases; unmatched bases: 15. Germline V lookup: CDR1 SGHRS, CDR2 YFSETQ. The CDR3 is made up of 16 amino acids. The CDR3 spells CASSPGAGGRRGTQYF. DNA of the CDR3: TGCGCCAGCAGCCCGGGTGCGGGAGGCCGGAGGGGGACCCAGTACTTC.

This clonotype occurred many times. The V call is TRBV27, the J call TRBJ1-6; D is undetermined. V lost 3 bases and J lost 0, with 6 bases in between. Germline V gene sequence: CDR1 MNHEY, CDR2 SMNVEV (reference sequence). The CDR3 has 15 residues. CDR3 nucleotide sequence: TGTGCCAGCAGTTTGCGGGTCTCCTATAATTCACCCCTCCACTTT. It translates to CASSLRVSYNSPLHF.